This TCR beta chain was captured by sequencing in a study of T cell responses to AZD1222 COVID-19 vaccine. At the level of the study: Second-dose intervals of approximately 4 or approximately 12 weeks were pooled.

Per germline, CDR1 SNHLY and CDR2 FYNNEI. CDR3 length: 14 residues. The data were produced by immunoSEQ multiplex PCR, yet TCRdb's version contains in-frame clones alone and is incomplete. Of about 150,000 clones in the sample, around 90% were seen once. Study outcomes and limitations: Baseline serostatus was positive in only a handful of AZD1222 recipients.

Of note for this clone: Its matching antigen is unknown. The junction departs from germline at one end; a sequencing error may be responsible.

This sample comprised peripheral blood, obtained on day 0 of AZD1222 vaccination. The rearrangement uses TRBV2 and TRBJ2-1; TRBD2 agrees at 8 bases. This clonotype was sampled from an adult in good health. In DNA, the CDR3 is TGTGCCAGCAGAGCGGGGGCTAGCTACGATGAGCAGTTCTTC. Amino acids: CASRAGASYDEQFF.